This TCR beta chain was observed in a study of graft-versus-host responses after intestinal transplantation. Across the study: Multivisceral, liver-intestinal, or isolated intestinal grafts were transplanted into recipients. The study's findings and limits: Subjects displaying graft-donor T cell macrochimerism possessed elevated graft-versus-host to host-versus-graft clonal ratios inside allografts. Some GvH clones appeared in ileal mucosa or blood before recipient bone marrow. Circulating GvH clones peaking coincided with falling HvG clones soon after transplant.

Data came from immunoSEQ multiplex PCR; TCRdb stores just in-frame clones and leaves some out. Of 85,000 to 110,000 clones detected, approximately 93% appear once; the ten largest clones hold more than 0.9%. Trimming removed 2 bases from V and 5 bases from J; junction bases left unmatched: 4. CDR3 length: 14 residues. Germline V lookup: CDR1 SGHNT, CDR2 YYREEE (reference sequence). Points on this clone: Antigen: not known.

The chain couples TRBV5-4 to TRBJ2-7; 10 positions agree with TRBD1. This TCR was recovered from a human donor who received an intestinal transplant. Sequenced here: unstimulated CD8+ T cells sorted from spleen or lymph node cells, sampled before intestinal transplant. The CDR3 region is CASSFWGQGNEQYF. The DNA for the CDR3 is TGTGCCAGCAGCTTCTGGGGACAGGGGAACGAGCAGTACTTC.